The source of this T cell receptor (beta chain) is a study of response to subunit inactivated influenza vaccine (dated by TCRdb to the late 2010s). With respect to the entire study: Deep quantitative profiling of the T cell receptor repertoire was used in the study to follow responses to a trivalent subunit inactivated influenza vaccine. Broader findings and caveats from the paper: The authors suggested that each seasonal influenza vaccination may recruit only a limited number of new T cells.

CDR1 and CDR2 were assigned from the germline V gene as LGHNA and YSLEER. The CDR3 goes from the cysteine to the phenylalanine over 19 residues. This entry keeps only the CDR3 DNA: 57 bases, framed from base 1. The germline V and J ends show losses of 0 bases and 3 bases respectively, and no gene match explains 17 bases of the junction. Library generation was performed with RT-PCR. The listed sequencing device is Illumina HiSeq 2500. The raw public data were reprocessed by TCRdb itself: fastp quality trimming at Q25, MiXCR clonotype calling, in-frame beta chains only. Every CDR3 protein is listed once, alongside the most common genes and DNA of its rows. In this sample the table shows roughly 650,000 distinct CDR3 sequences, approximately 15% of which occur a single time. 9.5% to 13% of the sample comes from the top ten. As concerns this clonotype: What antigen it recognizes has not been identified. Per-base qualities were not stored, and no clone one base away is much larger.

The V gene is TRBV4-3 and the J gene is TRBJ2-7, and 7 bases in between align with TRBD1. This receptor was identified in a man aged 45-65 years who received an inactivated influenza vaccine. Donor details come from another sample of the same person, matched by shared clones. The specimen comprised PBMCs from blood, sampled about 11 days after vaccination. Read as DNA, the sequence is TGCGCCAGCAGCCAAGAGCTGAACATCCTCGACAGGGCTTTCTACGAGCAGTACTTC. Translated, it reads CASSQELNILDRAFYEQYF.